This passage covers 27 T cell receptor beta chains from one sample sequenced in a study of blood T cell repertoires in COVID-19. Measured with immunoSEQ multiplex PCR; TCRdb has only the in-frame clones, and not every one. The data contain about 250,000 clones, more than 70% of them singletons. Input material: peripheral blood. The receptors derive from a man at least 80 years old with acute or convalescent COVID-19.

The chain uses TRBV3-1 (or the pseudogene TRBV3-2) and TRBJ2-5, with 12 positions matching TRBD1. V lost 5 bases, J lost 5 bases, and 12 bases stayed unmatched. The CDR3 is 17 amino acids. Germline CDR1 is LGHDT and CDR2 is YNNKEL (reference sequence). In DNA, the CDR3 is TGTGCCAGCAGCAACCGGGACAGGGGGCCAGTAGTGGAGACCCAGTACTTC. Translating gives CASSNRDRGPVVETQYF.

The chain links TRBV6-5 to TRBJ1-1, with 10 bases fitting TRBD1. V was clipped by 5 bases and J by 10 bases; unmatched bases: 10. Looked up from germline, CDR1 is MNHEY and CDR2 is SVGAGI. This CDR3 region has 14 residues. The CDR3 coding sequence is TGTGCCAGCAGTAAAACCGACAGGGGGCGCGGAGCTTTCTTT. It yields the protein CASSKTDRGRGAFF.

V gene TRBV28 combines with J gene TRBJ1-1; tentative D call: TRBD1 (5 bases). There are 13 residues in the CDR3. V lost 5 bases and J 1 base, leaving 8 bases between the germline ends. The germline V gene encodes CDR1 MDHEN and CDR2 SYDVKM. As DNA, the CDR3 is TGTGCCAGCAGTAGTACAGGGAACACTGAAGCTTTCTTT. Its translation is CASSSTGNTEAFF.

The genes are TRBV5-4 and TRBJ1-4, with 7 bases aligning to TRBD1. The junction had 10 bases not matched to a gene; V was cut back by 7 bases and J by 4 bases. Germline V gene data show CDR1 as SGHNT and CDR2 as YYREEE (reference sequence). CDR3 length: 15 residues. The CDR3 sequence is CASSSKTGNNEKLFF. The CDR3 region has the DNA TGTGCCAGCTCCTCAAAGACAGGGAATAATGAAAAACTGTTTTTT.

DNA for the CDR3: TGTGCCAGCAGTGAGGGCAGGGGGCAGCGGGGCCCCTACAATGAGCAGTTCTTC. As protein: CASSEGRGQRGPYNEQFF. The chain employs TRBV6-4 and TRBJ2-1; TRBD1 might be the D (8 bases). The CDR3 totals 18 residues. CDR1 and CDR2 (germline): MRHNA, SNTAGT. Trimming removed 3 bases at V and 2 bases at J, with 20 bases between.

The V call is TRBV5-1, the J call TRBJ2-1, with TRBD1 matching over 7 bases. With V trimmed by 2 bases and J by 7 bases, 9 bases remained unmatched. CDR3 length equals 15 residues. CDR1 is SGHRS and CDR2 is YFSETQ in the germline V gene. The CDR3 DNA follows: TGCGCCAGCAGCTTCGAACAGGGGACACGGAATGAGCAGTTCTTC. It codes for CASSFEQGTRNEQFF.

The V gene is TRBV4-2, the J gene TRBJ1-3, with D tentatively TRBD1 (5 bases). Trimming took 2 bases from V and 3 from J, leaving 8 bases between them. CDR1 and CDR2 (germline): LGHNA, YNFKEQ. This CDR3 is built from 14 residues. The DNA for the CDR3 is TGTGCCAGCAGCCAACCCAGGGTTGGAAACACCATATATTTT. Its protein product is CASSQPRVGNTIYF.

Written as DNA, the CDR3 is TGTGCCAGCGTCGATTCGGGGGGCATAGGATCACCCCTCCACTTT. Its translation: CASVDSGGIGSPLHF. This chain links TRBV6-1 with TRBJ1-6; the D gene is possibly TRBD1 (6 bases). Germline lookup yields CDR1 MNHNS and CDR2 SASEGT. V was clipped by 8 bases and J by 10 bases, with 21 bases between them. The CDR3 has 15 amino acids.

Only one count was recorded for this clone. The genes are TRBV24-1 and TRBJ2-1; tentative D call: TRBD2 (7 bases). The V gene lost 4 bases and the J gene lost 10 bases, with 19 bases spanning the gap. CDR1 is KGHDR, CDR2 SFDVKD, per germline. The CDR3 contains 15 residues. CDR3 in amino acids: CATSDPGGGAPEQFF. The CDR3 region has the DNA TGTGCCACCAGTGACCCGGGGGGCGGGGCCCCAGAGCAGTTCTTC.

V gene TRBV5-1 combines with J gene TRBJ2-1, with D hard to call. This CDR3 is 14 amino acids long. Germline CDR1 reads SGHRS; CDR2 reads YFSETQ. Trimming took off 0 bases at V and 3 bases at J, with 7 bases between the two ends. CDR3 DNA: TGCGCCAGCAGCTTGGCAGCGATCTACAATGAGCAGTTCTTC. This encodes CASSLAAIYNEQFF.

This sequence joins TRBV18 and TRBJ2-4; 9 bases map to TRBD1. Germline assignment: CDR1 KGHSH and CDR2 LQKENI. The CDR3 has 15 amino acids. J gave up 0 bases and V 4 bases, and 1 base lay outside the gene matches. Written as DNA, the CDR3 is TGTGCCAGCTCACGGGACAGGGTAGCCAAAAACATTCAGTACTTC. Translation gives CASSRDRVAKNIQYF.

The chain carries TRBV7-9 and TRBJ1-1; unclear D gene. V was clipped by 4 bases and J by 0 bases, with 6 bases between them. The germline V gene has CDR1 SEHNR and CDR2 FQNEAQ (reference sequence). The CDR3 covers 13 residues. Here the CDR3 DNA reads TGTGCCAGCAGCTCTAATATGAACACTGAAGCTTTCTTT. Its protein is CASSSNMNTEAFF. Together with reference TRBV7-9 and TRBJ1-1, the CDR3 gives the full variable domain: DTGVSQNPRHKITKRGQNVTFRCDPISEHNRLYWYRQTLGQGPEFLTYFQNEAQLEKSRLLSDRFSAERPKGSFSTLEIQRTEQGDSAMYLCASSSNMNTEAFFGQGTRLTVV.

The chain joins TRBV2 to TRBJ1-5, with D unclear. The V gene's germline CDR1 is SNHLY and CDR2 FYNNEI. The CDR3 spans 14 residues. The V end lost 6 bases, the J end lost 2 bases, and 11 bases lay between the germline ends. The CDR3 bases are TGTGCCAGCAGCGAGGGTATTGGCAATCAGCCCCAGCATTTT. It translates to CASSEGIGNQPQHF.

The V gene is TRBV6-5, the J gene TRBJ2-7; 8 bases match TRBD2. J gave up 2 bases and V 2 bases, and 5 bases lay outside the gene matches. Germline loops: CDR1 MNHEY, CDR2 SVGAGI. The CDR3 sequence is 15 residues long. The CDR3 coding sequence is TGTGCCAGCAGTTACACAAGCGGGAGCCCCTACGAGCAGTACTTC. Translated: CASSYTSGSPYEQYF.

CDR3 nucleotide sequence: TGTGCCAGCAGCTCCCCCGTGTCGCGGTACTCCTACAATGAGCAGTTCTTC. It codes for CASSSPVSRYSYNEQFF. The chain joins TRBV5-8 to TRBJ2-1, with D uncertain. CDR1 and CDR2 (germline): SGHTS, YDEGEE. This CDR3 spans 17 amino acids. Trimming removed 3 bases from V and 0 bases from J, with 16 bases in between.

This sequence joins TRBV6-1 and TRBJ1-5; 11 bases map to TRBD1. This CDR3 has 16 amino acids. Germline V gives CDR1 MNHNS, CDR2 SASEGT. Trimming took 4 bases from V and 1 from J; bases not matched to a gene: 3. CDR3 sequence reads: CASSGTGGLSNQPQHF. DNA of the CDR3: TGTGCCAGCAGTGGGACAGGGGGCTTAAGCAATCAGCCCCAGCATTTT.

This clone was counted a few times. The chain is built from TRBV5-1 and TRBJ1-1; D is unresolved. The CDR3 is 15 amino acids. The germline gives CDR1 SGHRS, CDR2 YFSETQ. With 0 bases removed from V and 0 bases from J, the gap between germline ends came to 9 bases. The CDR3 protein is CASSLDGLMNTEAFF. The DNA of the CDR3 is TGCGCCAGCAGCTTGGACGGGTTAATGAACACTGAAGCTTTCTTT.

The chain couples TRBV5-1 to TRBJ2-5, with 11 positions matching TRBD2. The junction had 3 bases not matched to a gene; V was cut back by 1 base and J by 1 base. This CDR3 contains 16 residues. Germline V gene sequence: CDR1 SGHRS, CDR2 YFSETQ. The chain's CDR3 is CASSLSLAGAQETQYF. CDR3 DNA: TGCGCCAGCAGCTTGTCACTAGCGGGGGCCCAAGAGACCCAGTACTTC.

In its sample, this clone was seen a few times. The rearrangement uses TRBV18 and TRBJ2-3; 10 bases map to TRBD2. The length of the CDR3 is 15 residues. Germline V gene lookup returns CDR1 KGHSH and CDR2 LQKENI. V shed 4 bases and J 2 bases; nucleotides not matched to a gene: 3. The CDR3 protein is CASSLGLADTDTQYF. CDR3 nucleotide sequence: TGTGCCAGCTCACTCGGACTAGCGGACACAGATACGCAGTATTTT.

This clone appeared once. The J gene is TRBJ2-3, the V gene TRBV28; TRBD1 matches at 8 bases. The V gene end was trimmed by 2 bases and the J gene end by 1 base; junction bases not matched to a gene: 5. The CDR3 spans 16 residues. CDR1 MDHEN and CDR2 SYDVKM come from the germline V gene. The CDR3, as DNA: TGTGCCAGCAGTTTAGATAGGACAGGGCGCACAGATACGCAGTATTTT. Translating it yields CASSLDRTGRTDTQYF.

The V call is TRBV2, the J call TRBJ2-1; 10 bases fit TRBD2. V gave up 6 bases and J gave up 3 bases; unmatched junction bases: 17. CDR3 length: 19 residues. Germline CDR1 is SNHLY and CDR2 is FYNNEI. The CDR3 spells CASRARGLAEDFNYNEQFF. CDR3 coding DNA: TGTGCCAGCAGGGCCCGCGGACTAGCGGAGGACTTTAACTACAATGAGCAGTTCTTC.

The gene calls are TRBV15 and TRBJ2-1, with 8 bases matching TRBD2. The CDR3 has 16 amino acids. Germline CDR1 is LNHNV and CDR2 is YYDKDF (reference sequence). Trimming cost V 1 base and J 0 bases; bases outside gene matches: 2. CDR3 nucleotides: TGTGCCACCAGCAGAGGGAGCGGGAGCTCCTACAATGAGCAGTTCTTC. Translated, it gives CATSRGSGSSYNEQFF.

This clone was recorded a few times. This sequence joins TRBV7-9 and TRBJ2-5; the D gene is possibly TRBD2 (6 bases). V lost 3 bases and J lost 3, with 14 bases in between. CDR1 and CDR2 (germline): SEHNR, FQNEAQ (reference sequence). The CDR3 has 15 amino acids. The CDR3 region has the DNA TGTGCCAGCAGCTTCGGGAGAGAGGCCAAAGAGACCCAGTACTTC. This sequence encodes CASSFGREAKETQYF.

V and J are TRBV27 and TRBJ2-1, with 11 bases lining up with TRBD1. From germline, CDR1 is MNHEY and CDR2 SMNVEV (reference sequence). CDR3 length: 16 residues. V dropped 6 bases and J dropped 3; count of bases not matched to a gene: 7. The CDR3 loop reads CASSPGTGGYYNEQFF. The CDR3 DNA follows: TGTGCCAGCAGCCCAGGGACAGGGGGTTACTACAATGAGCAGTTCTTC.

The V gene is TRBV5-1, the J gene TRBJ2-3; D is unresolved. V lost 1 base, J lost 1 base, and 13 bases lay in between. The germline V gene encodes CDR1 SGHRS and CDR2 YFSETQ. This CDR3 has 16 residues. The CDR3 nucleotides are TGCGCCAGCAGCTTGATGCCCACTGATGGCACAGATACGCAGTATTTT. Translated, it gives CASSLMPTDGTDTQYF.

V usage is TRBV29-1 and J usage is TRBJ2-5; D is perhaps TRBD2 (6 bases). The CDR3 is made up of 12 amino acids. Germline V lookup: CDR1 SQVTM, CDR2 ANQGSEA. The V and J ends lost 8 bases and 0 bases respectively, with 10 bases between them. The CDR3 reads CSSGGNQETQYF. The CDR3 coding sequence is TGCAGCTCTGGGGGGAACCAAGAGACCCAGTACTTC.

The V and J genes are TRBV5-4 and TRBJ2-7; D perhaps matches TRBD2 (5 bases). V was clipped by 1 base and J by 6 bases, with 14 bases between them. Germline values: CDR1 SGHNT, CDR2 YYREEE (reference sequence). This CDR3 region has 14 residues. The CDR3 sequence is CASSLNSGGLEQYF. Here the CDR3 DNA reads TGTGCCAGCAGCTTGAACAGCGGTGGGCTCGAGCAGTACTTC.